A selection of T cell receptor beta chains follows, all from one sample in a study of T cell responses to AZD1222 COVID-19 vaccine. The data were produced by immunoSEQ multiplex PCR, yet TCRdb's version contains in-frame clones alone and is incomplete. This table holds about 17,000 clones, 65% to 80% found once. The sample consisted of peripheral blood, taken 28 days after the second AZD1222 dose. These receptors originate from an adult who received the AZD1222 COVID-19 vaccine. Both conserved end residues are part of each CDR3. A D gene is named only where the DNA matches it firmly. Clone sizes are given selectively: once, few, many, or a class where the clone is expanded.

j_gene,v_gene,abundance,d_gene,CDR3nt,CDR3aa
TRBJ2-5,TRBV18,-,-,TGTGCCAGCGACTACCTAGGGTTGGGTATCCAGTACTTC,CASDYLGLGIQYF
TRBJ1-5,TRBV6-2/TRBV6-3,-,-,TGTGCCAGCAGTTACGCAGGGGCCTACAATCAGCCCCAGCATTTT,CASSYAGAYNQPQHF
TRBJ2-7,TRBV4-2,-,-,TGTGCCAGCAGCCAAGGGACGGCGGCAGGGGGGGAGTACTTC,CASSQGTAAGGEYF
TRBJ2-5,TRBV2,-,-,TGTGCCAGCAGTGAGAGGGCAGGGCTCGGAAAGGCCCAGTACTTC,CASSERAGLGKAQYF
TRBJ1-2,TRBV19,-,TRBD1,TGTGCCAGTAGTTACACAGGGGCCTCTAACTATGGCTACACCTTC,CASSYTGASNYGYTF
TRBJ1-2,TRBV12-3/TRBV12-4,few,TRBD1,TGTGCCAGCAGTCCAGACAGGGGCTATGGCTACACCTTC,CASSPDRGYGYTF
TRBJ1-4,TRBV19,-,-,TGTGCCAGTAGTACCCATTTGGAAAAACTGTTTTTT,CASSTHLEKLFF
TRBJ2-2,TRBV5-1,-,TRBD2,TGCGCCAGCAGCTACGGGGGGGCCACCGGGGAGCTGTTTTTT,CASSYGGATGELFF
TRBJ1-4,TRBV19,-,-,TGTGCCAGGCCTAGCGGGGAAGGGGGTGAAAAACTGTTTTTT,CARPSGEGGEKLFF
TRBJ1-6,TRBV4-1,-,-,TGCGCCAGCAGCCAAGAGTACGCCTCCTATAATTCACCCCTCCACTTT,CASSQEYASYNSPLHF
TRBJ1-1,TRBV7-8,-,-,TGTGCCAGCAGCTTAGCGCTAGGGGGGGAGAACACTGAAGCTTTCTTT,CASSLALGGENTEAFF
TRBJ1-2,TRBV3-1/TRBV3-2,-,-,TGTGCCAGCAGCCCTTCACAGAACTATGGCTACACCTTC,CASSPSQNYGYTF
TRBJ2-1,TRBV4-3,-,TRBD2,TGCGCCAGCAGCCAAGATTCTAGCGGGTCCTACAATGAGCAGTTCTTC,CASSQDSSGSYNEQFF
TRBJ2-3,TRBV19,-,-,TGTGCCAGTAGTATAATATCAGACCCCACAGATACGCAGTATTTT,CASSIISDPTDTQYF
TRBJ1-3,TRBV7-9,-,TRBD1,TGTGCCAGCAGCCGACAGGGGGCGGCTGGAAACACCATATATTTT,CASSRQGAAGNTIYF
TRBJ1-5,TRBV4-1,-,-,TGCGCCAGCAGCCAAGGGGGGACTCAGGGGAATCAGCCCCAGCATTTT,CASSQGGTQGNQPQHF
TRBJ1-2,TRBV12-3/TRBV12-4,-,-,TGTGCCAGCAGTACAGGGTACGGCTACACCTTC,CASSTGYGYTF
TRBJ1-2,TRBV5-1,-,-,TGCGCCAGCAGCTTAACCATTAACTATGGCTACACCTTC,CASSLTINYGYTF
TRBJ2-7,TRBV7-8,once,-,TGTGCCAGCAGCTCCTCACGGGACACCAACTACGAGCAGTACTTC,CASSSSRDTNYEQYF
TRBJ1-2,TRBV3-1/TRBV3-2,once,TRBD1,TGTGCCAGCAGCTCCCAGGGGGATGGCTACACCTTC,CASSSQGDGYTF
TRBJ2-1,TRBV27,-,TRBD1,TGTGCCAGCAGTTTAGAGGGGGCAACGGAGTTCTTC,CASSLEGATEFF
TRBJ1-1,TRBV30,-,-,TGTGCCTGGAGTCTAATCCTGAACACTGAAGCTTTCTTT,CAWSLILNTEAFF
TRBJ1-2,TRBV12-3/TRBV12-4,-,-,TGTGCCAGCAGTTTAAGCGGCTACACCTTC,CASSLSGYTF
TRBJ1-6,TRBV7-2,-,-,TGTGCCAGCAGCTTCCAGGGTGTGGACAATTCACCCCTCCACTTT,CASSFQGVDNSPLHF
TRBJ2-7,TRBV6-1,-,-,TGTGCCAGCAGTGAAATGGCGGGCTACGAGCAGTACTTC,CASSEMAGYEQYF
TRBJ1-4,TRBV27,-,-,TGTGCCAGCAGTTTGCAGACAACTAATGAAAAACTGTTTTTT,CASSLQTTNEKLFF
TRBJ2-2,TRBV2,-,-,TGTGCCAGCTGTCTAGAGGAGTTTGCCGGGGAGCTGTTTTTT,CASCLEEFAGELFF
TRBJ2-1,TRBV11-3,-,-,TGTGCCAGCAGCTTATCCGACAGTGACAATGAGCAGTTCTTC,CASSLSDSDNEQFF
TRBJ2-5,TRBV19,-,-,TGTGCCAGTAGTATCGAGGACGGGGCGGCCCAGTACTTC,CASSIEDGAAQYF
TRBJ2-5,TRBV4-1,-,-,TGCGCCAGCAGCCGAGTGGCAGGGCAAGAGACCCAGTACTTC,CASSRVAGQETQYF
TRBJ1-4,TRBV11-2,-,-,TGTGCCAGCAGCGACCCGCCCACGGGAGAGACCGAAAAACTGTTTTTT,CASSDPPTGETEKLFF
TRBJ1-6,TRBV7-2,few,-,TGTGCCAGCCTGCAGGGGTTTGGTAATTCACCCCTCCACTTT,CASLQGFGNSPLHF
TRBJ2-3,TRBV7-9,once,-,TGTGCCAGCATCGCGGTCGGGGGACTAGATACGCAGTATTTT,CASIAVGGLDTQYF
TRBJ1-2,TRBV7-9,-,TRBD1,TGTGCCAGCAGCTACCGACAGGGGGTAGATGGCTACACCTTC,CASSYRQGVDGYTF
TRBJ1-6,TRBV9,-,-,TGTGCCAGCAGCGCCGACAGGACTAGCTCCTATAATTCACCCCTCCACTTT,CASSADRTSSYNSPLHF
TRBJ1-1,TRBV7-2,-,-,TGTGCCAGCAGCTTAGGGTGGGTTACTGAAGCTTTCTTT,CASSLGWVTEAFF
TRBJ2-7,TRBV6-2/TRBV6-3,-,-,TGTGCCAGCAGTTACTCCTCTCAAAGCTCCGAGCAGTACTTC,CASSYSSQSSEQYF
TRBJ2-7,TRBV29-1,-,-,TGCAGCGTTGAAGAGGAAGGAACTGCCTACGAGCAGTACTTC,CSVEEEGTAYEQYF
TRBJ2-2,TRBV5-1,-,TRBD2,TGCGCCAGCAGCCGGAGCGGGGATAGCACCGGGGAGCTGTTTTTT,CASSRSGDSTGELFF
TRBJ1-5,TRBV2,-,-,TGTGCCAGCGACCTGGCAGGGACGGGCAATCAGCCCCAGCATTTT,CASDLAGTGNQPQHF
TRBJ2-5,TRBV11-3,-,TRBD1,TGTGCCAGCAGCTCCAGACAGGGGAAAGTGGAGACCCAGTACTTC,CASSSRQGKVETQYF
TRBJ2-3,TRBV19,-,TRBD2,TGTGCCAGTAGTATGGAGGGTAGCGGGGGAACAGATACGCAGTATTTT,CASSMEGSGGTDTQYF
TRBJ2-6,TRBV4-3,-,-,TGCGCCAGCAGCCAAGAACCTTACGGGGCCAACGTCCTGACTTTC,CASSQEPYGANVLTF
TRBJ2-7,TRBV28,-,TRBD2,TGTGCCAGCAGTAACGGACTAGCGGGGGTCTACGAGCAGTACTTC,CASSNGLAGVYEQYF
TRBJ1-6,TRBV25-1,-,TRBD1,TGTGCCAGCAGCAAGACAGGGACCTCAACCTATAATTCACCCCTCCACTTT,CASSKTGTSTYNSPLHF
TRBJ1-2,TRBV12-3/TRBV12-4,-,-,TGTGCCAGCAGGGGCTCAGGGAACTATGGCTACACCTTC,CASRGSGNYGYTF
TRBJ1-6,TRBV3-1/TRBV3-2,-,-,TGTGCCAGCAGCCCCTCCGCAGGGGTCTCCTATAATTCACCCCTCCACTTT,CASSPSAGVSYNSPLHF
TRBJ2-7,TRBV16,-,-,TGTGCCAGCAGCCAGCATACAGGGGAGGGATCCTACGAGCAGTACTTC,CASSQHTGEGSYEQYF
TRBJ2-5,TRBV7-6,-,TRBD2,TGTGCCAGCAGCTTAGCGGGGACTAGTCGAGAGACCCAGTACTTC,CASSLAGTSRETQYF
TRBJ2-7,TRBV13,once,TRBD1,TGTGCCAGCACCCTGACTCTGACAGGGGGAAGCGAGCAGTACTTC,CASTLTLTGGSEQYF
TRBJ2-7,TRBV6-6,-,TRBD2,TGTGCCAGCAGTCCCGATTACGGTTTAGCGGGGGGGAGGCCCTACGAGCAGTACTTC,CASSPDYGLAGGRPYEQYF
TRBJ2-1,TRBV5-6,-,-,TGTGCCAGCAGCTTCGGGAGTTACAATGAGCAGTTCTTC,CASSFGSYNEQFF
TRBJ2-1,TRBV29-1,-,TRBD2,TGCAGCGTTGAAGATGCGGGGGGCAACAATGAGCAGTTCTTC,CSVEDAGGNNEQFF
TRBJ2-2,TRBV24-1,-,TRBD1,TGTGCCACCAGTGACCCCAGGGGGCGCGGGACCGGGGAGCTGTTTTTT,CATSDPRGRGTGELFF
TRBJ2-1,TRBV30,-,TRBD2,TGTGCCTGGAAGTTCGGGACTAGCGGGGTTAGCTCCTACAATGAGCAGTTCTTC,CAWKFGTSGVSSYNEQFF
TRBJ2-7,TRBV7-2,once,TRBD1,TGTGCCAGCAGCTTAGTCAGTGACAGGGGGGGGTACGAGCAGTACTTC,CASSLVSDRGGYEQYF
TRBJ2-1,TRBV10-1,-,-,TGCGCCAGACTATCAGAGCAGTTCTTC,CARLSEQFF
TRBJ2-2,TRBV6-5,-,-,TGTGCCAGCAGGGTACAGGGAGTGAACACCGGGGAGCTGTTTTTT,CASRVQGVNTGELFF
TRBJ1-2,TRBV7-2,-,-,TGTGCCAGCAGCTTAGCGGGCGGCTACACCTTC,CASSLAGGYTF